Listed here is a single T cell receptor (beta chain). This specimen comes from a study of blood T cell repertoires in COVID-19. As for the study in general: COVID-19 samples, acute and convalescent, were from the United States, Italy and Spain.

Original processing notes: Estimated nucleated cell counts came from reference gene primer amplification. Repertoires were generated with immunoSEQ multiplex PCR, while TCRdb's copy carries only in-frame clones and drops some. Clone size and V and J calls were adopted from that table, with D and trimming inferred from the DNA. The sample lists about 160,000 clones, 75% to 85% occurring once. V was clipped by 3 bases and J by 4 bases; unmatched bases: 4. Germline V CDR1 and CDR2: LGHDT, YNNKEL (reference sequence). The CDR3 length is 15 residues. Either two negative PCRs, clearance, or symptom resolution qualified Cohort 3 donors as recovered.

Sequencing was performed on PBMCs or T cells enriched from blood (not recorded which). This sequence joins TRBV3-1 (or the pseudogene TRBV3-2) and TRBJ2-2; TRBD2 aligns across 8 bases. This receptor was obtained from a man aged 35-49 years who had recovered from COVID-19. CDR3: CASSQAGGGTGELFF. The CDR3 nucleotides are TGTGCCAGCAGCCAGGCGGGGGGCGGCACCGGGGAGCTGTTTTTT.